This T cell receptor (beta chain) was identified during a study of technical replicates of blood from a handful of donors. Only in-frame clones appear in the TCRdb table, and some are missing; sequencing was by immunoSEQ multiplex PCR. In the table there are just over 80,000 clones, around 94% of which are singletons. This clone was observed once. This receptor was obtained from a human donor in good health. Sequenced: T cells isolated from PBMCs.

The DNA for the CDR3 is TGTGCCAGCAGCAGCCGCTCGGGAGGGTACATTCAGTACTTC. It yields the protein CASSSRSGGYIQYF. The chain is built from TRBV7-9 and TRBJ2-4, with 8 nucleotides matching TRBD2. This CDR3 contains 14 residues. With 5 bases clipped from V and 8 bases from J, the junction kept 8 bases outside the gene matches. Per the germline V gene, CDR1 is SEHNR and CDR2 is FQNEAQ (reference sequence).